The 21 T cell receptor beta chains below all came from one sample that was sequenced in a study of cytomegalovirus exposure and HLA in healthy donors. The primer mix had 60 Vbeta and 13 Jbeta primers. Using immunoSEQ multiplex PCR, the repertoire was profiled, and TCRdb retains in-frame clones only, with some absent. The sample has about 190,000 clones; 80% to 85% are singletons. Sequencing was done on a sample of PBMCs. These receptors were taken from a boy aged 5-17 years in good health and CMV-seronegative.

This chain links TRBV27 with TRBJ2-7, with 8 positions matching TRBD2. CDR3 length equals 14 residues. The V gene end was trimmed by 5 bases and the J gene end by 3 bases; junction bases not matched to a gene: 6. The germline CDR1 and CDR2 sequences are MNHEY and SMNVEV (reference sequence). The CDR3 protein is CASSRLANIYEQYF. In nucleotides, the CDR3 is TGTGCCAGCAGTAGACTAGCGAACATCTACGAGCAGTACTTC.

The CDR3 is CASSLYLHIAEGKNIQYF. The CDR3 DNA follows: TGTGCCAGCAGTCTTTACCTCCACATAGCGGAGGGGAAGAACATTCAGTACTTC. The genes are TRBV28 and TRBJ2-4, with D maybe TRBD2 (6 bases). Germline assignment: CDR1 MDHEN and CDR2 SYDVKM. The CDR3 totals 18 residues. Trimming removed 5 bases at V and 7 bases at J, with 27 bases between.

Here the CDR3 reads CASRRGDYEQFF. CDR3 sequence (DNA): TGTGCCAGCAGGCGGGGGGACTATGAGCAGTTCTTC. V usage is TRBV6-6 and J usage is TRBJ2-1, with 8 bases lining up with TRBD2. CDR1 is MNHNY and CDR2 is SVGAGI in the germline V gene (reference sequence). The CDR3 covers 12 residues. The V and J ends lost 6 bases and 8 bases, in that order; junction bases with no gene match: 3.

The count of this clone is one. CDR3 in amino acids: CASSYTGGEQYF. CDR3 coding DNA: TGTGCCAGCAGTTACACCGGGGGCGAGCAGTACTTC. J is TRBJ2-7 and V is TRBV6-5, with D possibly matching TRBD2 (6 bases). From germline, CDR1 is MNHEY and CDR2 SVGAGI. V was cut by 2 bases and J by 6 bases, with 8 bases left in between. There are 12 residues in the CDR3.

V gene TRBV7-8 combines with J gene TRBJ1-2; perhaps TRBD1 as D (6 bases). CDR1 is SGHVS, CDR2 FQNEAQ, per germline. The CDR3 has 13 residues. V lost 7 bases and J 8 bases, leaving 17 bases between the germline ends. DNA for the CDR3: TGTGCCAGCACCTCGGGGGGGGCTAGCGGCTACACCTTC. Its translation: CASTSGGASGYTF.

The sample holds a few counts of this clone. The CDR3 nucleotides read TGTGCCAGCAGTGAAGAGGACAGGGGCCATGGCTACACCTTC. It yields the protein CASSEEDRGHGYTF. The chain links TRBV2 to TRBJ1-2, with 9 bases that match TRBD1. The CDR3 is 14 amino acids. Germline-derived CDR1 and CDR2 are SNHLY and FYNNEI. Trimming removed 1 base from V and 6 bases from J; junction bases left unmatched: 3. Full variable domain (rest looked up from reference TRBV2 and TRBJ1-2): EPEVTQTPSHQVTQMGQEVILRCVPISNHLYFYWYRQILGQKVEFLVSFYNNEISEKSEIFDDQFSVERPDGSNFTLKIRSTKLEDSAMYFCASSEEDRGHGYTFGSGTRLTVV.

The chain joins TRBV6-1 to TRBJ2-1; 7 bases map to TRBD2. This CDR3 has 20 amino acids. Germline V gives CDR1 MNHNS, CDR2 SASEGT. Trimming took 3 bases from V and 7 from J; bases not matched to a gene: 24. The CDR3 nucleotides read TGTGCCAGCAGTGAGGAGATCCGGGACTACCAACCGGGGGATCGAAATGAGCAGTTCTTC. Its protein product is CASSEEIRDYQPGDRNEQFF.

In its sample, this clone was seen once. The chain is built from TRBV7-3 and TRBJ1-2; D ambiguous. CDR1 and CDR2 from the germline V gene are SGHTA and FQGTGA. Trimming removed 2 bases at V and 0 bases at J, with 7 bases between. The CDR3 has 14 amino acids. Here the CDR3 DNA reads TGTGCCAGCAGCTTAGGGCCTTCTAACTATGGCTACACCTTC. Its translation is CASSLGPSNYGYTF.

This chain connects TRBV9 to TRBJ1-1; the D is unclear. This CDR3 spans 16 amino acids. Per germline, CDR1 SGDLS and CDR2 YYNGEE. The ends were cut back, 0 bases at V and 5 bases at J, with 17 bases in the middle. The CDR3 sequence is CASSVGGRVEKTEAFF. In DNA, the CDR3 is TGTGCCAGCAGCGTAGGTGGCCGGGTAGAGAAAACTGAAGCTTTCTTT.

V gene TRBV29-1 combines with J gene TRBJ2-5; D unresolved. The V gene's germline CDR1 is SQVTM and CDR2 ANQGSEA. This CDR3 contains 14 residues. The V end lost 4 bases, the J end lost 7 bases, and 19 bases lay between the germline ends. For the CDR3, the DNA is TGCAGCGTTGGTCTAAGAATGGATCGGAGGACCCAGTACTTC. Translated, it gives CSVGLRMDRRTQYF.

The CDR3 is CATGQSYEQYF. CDR3 in DNA: TGTGCCACCGGACAGTCCTACGAGCAGTACTTC. The rearrangement uses TRBV27 and TRBJ2-7, with D perhaps matching TRBD1 (6 bases). V dropped 10 bases and J dropped 1 base, with 8 bases sitting between them. The CDR3 spans 11 residues. CDR1 and CDR2 (germline): MNHEY, SMNVEV (reference sequence).

This clone was observed a handful of times. This chain uses TRBV10-2 with TRBJ1-4; 10 bases agree with TRBD1. CDR3 size: 17 residues. Per the germline V gene, CDR1 is WSHSY and CDR2 is SAAADI. With 5 bases clipped from V and 0 bases from J, the junction kept 6 bases outside the gene matches. Here the CDR3 DNA reads TGCGCCAGCAGTTTTGACAGGGGGCTTTCAACTAATGAAAAACTGTTTTTT. Protein product: CASSFDRGLSTNEKLFF.

V and J are TRBV30 and TRBJ2-1; 11 bases fit TRBD2. The V gene's germline CDR1 is GTSNPN and CDR2 SVGIG (reference sequence). The CDR3 runs to 16 residues. Unmatched junction bases numbered 10, after V lost 3 bases and J lost 6 bases. CDR3 DNA: TGTGCCTGGAGCCCGGGAAGGCTAGCGGGAGGCAATGAGCAGTTCTTC. Translating gives CAWSPGRLAGGNEQFF.

The chain recombines TRBV5-6 with TRBJ2-4; TRBD2 might be the D (6 bases). The CDR3 spans 16 residues. CDR1 is SGHDT and CDR2 is YYEEEE in the germline V gene. Trimming removed 4 bases from V and 0 bases from J, with 14 bases in between. The CDR3 DNA reads as TGTGCCAGCAGCACGCGACCGGAGGGAGCCAAAAACATTCAGTACTTC. Translated, it gives CASSTRPEGAKNIQYF.

This clone was recorded a few times. The rearrangement joins TRBV10-1 to TRBJ1-1; D call uncertain. In germline, CDR1 is WNHNN, CDR2 SYGVQD (reference sequence). The ends were cut back, 4 bases at V and 1 base at J, with 7 bases in the middle. This CDR3 is built from 13 residues. CDR3: CASSVKQNTEAFF. DNA of the CDR3: TGCGCCAGCAGTGTGAAGCAGAACACTGAAGCTTTCTTT.

V is TRBV28 and J is TRBJ2-3, with 10 bases lining up with TRBD2. V dropped 7 bases and J dropped 9; count of bases not matched to a gene: 7. Per the germline V gene, CDR1 is MDHEN and CDR2 is SYDVKM. This CDR3 is 13 amino acids long. CDR3 coding DNA: TGTGCCAGCACTCTACTGACTAGCGGGACGCAGTATTTT. This encodes CASTLLTSGTQYF.

The V gene is TRBV30, the J gene TRBJ1-2, with TRBD1 matching over 7 bases. Germline-derived CDR1 and CDR2 are GTSNPN and SVGIG (reference sequence). Trimming removed 5 bases from V and 8 bases from J; junction bases left unmatched: 11. The CDR3 consists of 13 residues. The CDR3 is CAWGTERSMGYTF. The CDR3 DNA follows: TGTGCCTGGGGGACAGAACGATCTATGGGCTACACCTTC. The full variable domain, with the rest looked up from reference TRBV30 and TRBJ1-2, is SQTIHQWPATLVQPVGSPLSLECTVEGTSNPNLYWYRQAAGRGLQLLFYSVGIGQISSEVPQNLSASRPQDRQFILSSKKLLLSDSGFYLCAWGTERSMGYTFGSGTRLTVV.

The V gene is TRBV5-1, the J gene TRBJ1-1; D possibly corresponds to TRBD1 (6 bases). V was clipped by 2 bases and J by 2 bases, with 10 bases between them. Germline assignment: CDR1 SGHRS and CDR2 YFSETQ. The CDR3 consists of 14 residues. DNA of the CDR3: TGCGCCAGCAGCTTCTGGACAGTTAACACTGAAGCTTTCTTT. It encodes CASSFWTVNTEAFF.

V gene TRBV30 combines with J gene TRBJ1-2; D unclear. V shed 1 base and J shed 7 bases, with 10 bases lying between them. The germline CDR1 and CDR2 sequences are GTSNPN and SVGIG (reference sequence). This CDR3 has 12 residues. As DNA, the CDR3 is TGTGCCTGGAGTGGCGAGTCAGGTGGCTACACCTTC. Translated, it gives CAWSGESGGYTF.

The chain combines TRBV6-6 with TRBJ1-3, with D tentatively TRBD1 (5 bases). This CDR3 spans 15 amino acids. The V end lost 4 bases, the J end lost 0 bases, and 10 bases lay between the germline ends. Germline V lookup: CDR1 MNHNY, CDR2 SVGAGI (reference sequence). CDR3 in amino acids: CASSFDRNSGNTIYF. The CDR3 nucleotides are TGTGCCAGCAGTTTCGACAGAAACTCTGGAAACACCATATATTTT.

J is TRBJ1-1 and V is TRBV29-1; D is undetermined. Deletions cut 4 bases from V and 1 base from J, with 13 bases between. CDR1 is SQVTM and CDR2 is ANQGSEA in the germline V gene. This CDR3 comprises 14 residues. CDR3 region: CSVGLAGTNTEAFF. The CDR3 nucleotides are TGCAGCGTTGGGTTAGCCGGAACGAACACTGAAGCTTTCTTT. The full variable domain, in which reference TRBV29-1 and TRBJ1-1 provide the parts outside the CDR3, is SAVISQKPSRDICQRGTSLTIQCQVDSQVTMMFWYRQQPGQSLTLIATANQGSEATYESGFVIDKFPISRPNLTFSTLTVSNMSPEDSSIYLCSVGLAGTNTEAFFGQGTRLTVV.